These T cell receptor beta chains were read from a single sample in a study of shared clonotypes between healthy human individuals. The assay was immunoSEQ multiplex PCR, and TCRdb's table has in-frame clones only and misses some. The sample lists around 2,000,000 clones; roughly 94% were seen once. The sequenced sample was naive CD4+ T cells sorted from blood. All receptors come from a young man in good health. Both conserved end residues are trimmed from each CDR3.

j_call v_call cdr3_aa
TRBJ1-6 TRBV30 AWSVRPRGGSSPLH
TRBJ1-3 TRBV5-6 ASSLKYWDKTGNTIY
TRBJ1-4 TRBV4-1 ASSRGINEKLF
TRBJ1-5 TRBV6-5 ASSYYPGSNQPQH
TRBJ1-2 TRBV6-1 ASSESQGRANYGYT
TRBJ1-3 TRBV13 ASSLGAGAGNTIY
TRBJ2-1 TRBV7-2 ASRVTSGVYNEQF
TRBJ2-3 TRBV13 ASSPEWTSGSYTQY
TRBJ1-2 TRBV9 ASSATMDYGYT
TRBJ2-2 TRBV2 ASSDNRATGELF
TRBJ1-3 TRBV18 ASSPPRVPGNTIY
TRBJ1-2 TRBV6-1 ASSEEWGGYT
TRBJ2-1 TRBV6-1 ASSPLAGGPSEQF
TRBJ2-2 TRBV7-2 ASRSPGPGELF
TRBJ1-5 TRBV7-2 ASSRTGGNQPQH
TRBJ1-3 TRBV6-5 ASSSTGGTTGNTIY
TRBJ1-2 TRBV19 ASSIGQGSYGYT
TRBJ2-1 TRBV9 ASSVESGNGYNEQF
TRBJ2-5 TRBV6-5 ASSYLLGGETQY
TRBJ1-2 TRBV6-5 ASSYARRGSYGYT
TRBJ1-4 TRBV10-3 AISENILPGTGNEKLF
TRBJ1-1 TRBV6-5 ASSYSVGANTGAF
TRBJ1-2 TRBV30 AWVKGAYGYT
TRBJ2-5 TRBV27 ASADVAEQETQY
TRBJ1-1 TRBV6-5 ASSRQIMNTEAF
TRBJ1-2 TRBV6-5 ASSYSGSYPSYGYT
TRBJ2-7 TRBV30 AWSVLRAYEQY
TRBJ2-1 TRBV9 ASSVTDRYNEQF
TRBJ2-5 TRBV28 ASRLVETQY
TRBJ1-6 TRBV5-1 ASSLEGLGQSSPLH
TRBJ1-2 TRBV10-2 ASTDRQGDGYT
TRBJ1-3 TRBV5-1 ASSLEGTSGNTIY
TRBJ1-1 TRBV7-6 ASSLGRNTEAF
TRBJ2-1 TRBV5-1 ASSIRRLAGGNNEQF
TRBJ2-1 TRBV7-9 ASSSRTGDSLRNNEQF
TRBJ2-3 TRBV19 ASSRTSVLDTQY
TRBJ2-1 TRBV7-9 ASSDSGQLRDEQF
TRBJ2-5 TRBV5-1 ASSAQPGQLQETQY
TRBJ2-3 TRBV7-2 ASSLALPGTDTQY
TRBJ1-2 TRBV30 AWSVLDRSYGYT
TRBJ2-7 TRBV5-1 ASSGDIGSYEQY
TRBJ2-2 TRBV18 ASSPGQIETGELF
TRBJ2-1 TRBV7-3 ASSLTRFREGYNEQF
TRBJ1-4 TRBV5-1 ASSPPGTGGADEKLF
TRBJ1-5 TRBV10-3 AISAQGLNQPQH
TRBJ2-7 TRBV18 ASSPLSGYSSYEQY